This is a list of T cell receptor beta chains from one sample in a study of CD8+CD57+ T cells in acquired aplastic anemia. TCRdb analysed the reads with MiXCR anew, one entry per CDR3 protein. Of hundreds of thousands of distinct CDR3 sequences in the sample, roughly 61% were seen once. The sample was sorted CD4+, CD8+, or CD8+CD57+ T cells (not recorded which) from PBMCs. These receptors were collected from a human donor with aplastic anemia. The CDR3 runs from the conserved cysteine through the conserved F or W. Fields, in order: V gene, D gene, clone size, J gene, CDR3 DNA, CDR3 protein. The D gene is left open where the match is weak. Clone size is stated in some rows and not others, as once, few, many or a class when expanded.

>TRBV25-1|NA|NA|TRBJ2-3
TGTGCCAGCAGTCTATTAGGGGGATTCACAGATACGCAGTATTTT
CASSLLGGFTDTQYF
>TRBV28|NA|many|TRBJ2-5
TGTGCCAGCAAAGACTTTCAAGAGACCCAGTACTTC
CASKDFQETQYF
>TRBV19|TRBD1|NA|TRBJ1-5
TGTGCCAGTAGTATTCCGGGACAGGGGGCAAGGCAGCCCCAGCATTTT
CASSIPGQGARQPQHF
>TRBV7-3|NA|NA|TRBJ1-1
TGTGCCAGCAGTGACCCGGACACTGAAGCTTTCTTT
CASSDPDTEAFF
>TRBV20-1|NA|once|TRBJ1-2
TGCAGTGCTAGAGACGTCCAATCTGGGATTAACTATGGCTACACCTTC
CSARDVQSGINYGYTF
>TRBV7-3|NA|many|TRBJ2-1
TGTGCCAGCAGCTTAACGAATGGGGGCCCCGGTTACAATGAGCAGTTCTTC
CASSLTNGGPGYNEQFF
>TRBV20-1|NA|NA|TRBJ2-1
TGCAGTGCTAGCCGTTCGGGGTTAAACAATGAGCAGTTCTTC
CSASRSGLNNEQFF
>TRBV20-1|TRBD1|NA|TRBJ2-3
TGCAGTGCCCGAAGTACAGGGGCCAGGGGAGATACGCAGTATTTT
CSARSTGARGDTQYF
>TRBV9|TRBD2|NA|TRBJ2-7
TGTGCCAGCAGCGAGGGCGGGGGCTACGAGCAGTACTTC
CASSEGGGYEQYF
>TRBV7-2|TRBD2|once|TRBJ2-3
TGTGCCAGCAGCTTGACTAGCGGGGGCAATATAGATACGCAGTATTTT
CASSLTSGGNIDTQYF
>TRBV20-1|TRBD2|many|TRBJ2-3
TGCAGTGCTCCTAGCGGGGGCGGCACAGATACGCAGTATTTT
CSAPSGGGTDTQYF
>TRBV20-1|NA|NA|TRBJ1-6
TGCAGTGCTAGAGATAGGGTCGGCCTGAATTCACCCCTCCACTTT
CSARDRVGLNSPLHF
>TRBV5-4|TRBD2|many|TRBJ2-3
TGTGCCAGCAGCTTTAAGCTAGCGGGATTCACAGATACGCAGTATTTT
CASSFKLAGFTDTQYF
>TRBV7-2|NA|NA|TRBJ1-1
TGTGCCAGCAGCTTAGACTCCCCTTCTGAAGCTTTCTTT
CASSLDSPSEAFF
>TRBV12-3/TRBV12-4|NA|NA|TRBJ1-2
TGTGCCAGCAGTTCTCGCCCTAACTATGGCTACACCTTC
CASSSRPNYGYTF
>TRBV10-3|TRBD1|once|TRBJ2-7
TGTGCCATCAGGGGGATTTCTCAAGGGACAGGGGGGCTCTCCTACGAGCAGTACTTC
CAIRGISQGTGGLSYEQYF
>TRBV7-2|TRBD1|NA|TRBJ2-2
TGTGCCAGCGGCCGGACAGGGGACACCGGGGAGCTGTTTTTT
CASGRTGDTGELFF
>TRBV9|NA|few|TRBJ2-3
TGTGCCAGCAGCCCCGGTCCGGGGATGGGAGATACGCAGTATTTT
CASSPGPGMGDTQYF
>TRBV12-3/TRBV12-4|NA|few|TRBJ2-5
TGTGCCAGCAGCCCCGGGACAGAGACCCAGTACTTC
CASSPGTETQYF
>TRBV24-1|NA|NA|TRBJ2-3
TGTGCCACCAGTGACCCCGGGTCTAGCACAGATACGCAGTATTTT
CATSDPGSSTDTQYF
>TRBV2|TRBD1|NA|TRBJ2-3
TGTGCCAGCAGTGAGGAGACAGGGACGCTTAGCACAGATACGCAGTATTTT
CASSEETGTLSTDTQYF
>TRBV7-9|TRBD2|NA|TRBJ2-7
TGTGCCAGCAGCCAAGAAGGGCTGACTAGCGGGAGCAACGAGCAGTACTTC
CASSQEGLTSGSNEQYF
>TRBV24-1|NA|NA|TRBJ2-3
TGTGCCACCAGTGGGACGAAGGCAGATACGCAGTATTTT
CATSGTKADTQYF
>TRBV15|NA|NA|TRBJ2-1
TGTGCCACCAGCATTCTCGGGGTCGGCTATGAGCAGTTCTTC
CATSILGVGYEQFF
>TRBV2|TRBD2|medium-sized|TRBJ2-5
TGTGCCAGCCTTCATAGCGGGACATGGTCTCAGACCCAGTACTTC
CASLHSGTWSQTQYF
>TRBV20-1|NA|few|TRBJ2-7
TGCAGTGCAGGGGAGACATTACCGCAGTACTTC
CSAGETLPQYF
>TRBV11-2|TRBD1|NA|TRBJ2-1
TGTGCCAGCAGCCTACACCTCGGGACAGGGGGCGATGAGCAGTTCTTC
CASSLHLGTGGDEQFF
>TRBV6-1|NA|NA|TRBJ1-1
TGTGCCAGCAGTGCGACCGAACTAGAAGCTTTCTTT
CASSATELEAFF
>TRBV7-2|TRBD1|NA|TRBJ1-2
TGTGCCAGCAGCTTAGAGGGACAGGGAAAGGTATCGTACTATGGCTACACCTTC
CASSLEGQGKVSYYGYTF
>TRBV9|NA|NA|TRBJ1-4
TGTGCCAGCAGCGTAGTTTCACAGGCGGAAAAACTGTTTTTT
CASSVVSQAEKLFF
>TRBV20-1|NA|NA|TRBJ1-6
TGCAGTGCTAGAGAGAACAGTCACTATAATTCACCCCTCCACTTT
CSARENSHYNSPLHF
>TRBV19|NA|NA|TRBJ2-5
TGTGCCAGTAGTATCATCCCGGGCGCCCGAAGCGGGGAGACCCAGTACTTC
CASSIIPGARSGETQYF
>TRBV7-2|TRBD2|NA|TRBJ2-1
TGTGCCAGCAGCGTGGCTAGCGGGAACTATGAGCAGTTCTTC
CASSVASGNYEQFF
>TRBV2|NA|once|TRBJ1-1
TGTGCCAGCCAGGGCAGGGGGAACACTGAAGCTTTCTTT
CASQGRGNTEAFF
>TRBV9|NA|NA|TRBJ2-5
TGTGCCAGCAGCAGTCAGGGTGCGGGGCAAGAGACCCAGTACTTC
CASSSQGAGQETQYF
>TRBV20-1|TRBD2|many|TRBJ2-5
TGCAGTGCTAGTGGTGCGGGAGGCCCCCGGGAGACCCAGTACTTC
CSASGAGGPRETQYF
>TRBV10-3|NA|NA|TRBJ1-2
TGTGCCATCAGTGAGGATGTGGGTTACTATGGCTACACCTTC
CAISEDVGYYGYTF
>TRBV24-1|TRBD1|many|TRBJ2-1
TGTGCCACCAGTGATTCCACCGGGACAGGGACCTACAATGAGCAGTTCTTC
CATSDSTGTGTYNEQFF
>TRBV19|TRBD2|many|TRBJ2-3
TGTGCCAGTAGCATAGCGGGGGGCACAGATACGCAGTATTTT
CASSIAGGTDTQYF
>TRBV7-3|NA|NA|TRBJ1-1
TGTGCCAGCAGCTTGGTTGTGTTGGCTGAAGCTTTCTTT
CASSLVVLAEAFF
>TRBV10-3|NA|once|TRBJ1-2
TGTGCCAGCAGACGAGGAGCGGACTCTGGAAACACCTTC
CASRRGADSGNTF
>TRBV20-1|NA|NA|TRBJ2-3
TGCAGTGCTAAGAGGACTACAGTCACGCAGTATTTT
CSAKRTTVTQYF